The 17 T cell receptor beta chains given below trace back to one sample, sequenced in a study of CD4 T cells in relation to SARS-CoV-2 and coronaviruses. This table comes from immunoSEQ multiplex PCR, and its TCRdb copy is limited to in-frame clones, with some not included. The table shows around 70,000 clones, with about 90% occurring only once. CD4+ T cells from unexposed donors were obtained before the COVID-19 pandemic (2011-2018). Material for sequencing was memory CD4+ T cells from PBMCs. These receptors were obtained from a human donor in good health.

The rearrangement uses TRBV6-1 and TRBJ1-2; no firm D call. Germline V gene lookup returns CDR1 MNHNS and CDR2 SASEGT. The ends were cut back, 6 bases at V and 1 base at J, with 9 bases in the middle. This CDR3 is 13 amino acids long. CDR3 protein: CASSPGVNYGYTF. The CDR3 DNA is TGTGCCAGCAGCCCCGGGGTTAACTATGGCTACACCTTC.

The chain recombines TRBV27 with TRBJ2-7; D not resolved. CDR3 length: 13 residues. Germline CDR1 and CDR2: MNHEY and SMNVEV (reference sequence). V was pared by 5 bases and J by 0 bases, with 8 bases between. CDR3 sequence: CASSPQDSYEQYF. For the CDR3, the DNA is TGTGCCAGCAGTCCCCAGGACTCCTACGAGCAGTACTTC.

V and J are TRBV21-1 and TRBJ2-5; the DNA was not used to check the table's D call, TRBD1. TRBV21-1 is a documented pseudogene. The CDR3 is made up of 15 amino acids. CDR3 region: CASSIRQGGRETQYF. In nucleotides, the CDR3 is TGTGCCAGCAGCATTAGACAGGGTGGGCGGGAGACCCAGTACTTC.

The gene calls are TRBV5-1 and TRBJ2-7; a possible D gene is TRBD1 (6 bases). Trimming removed 8 bases at V and 0 bases at J, with 24 bases between. Germline V gene lookup returns CDR1 SGHRS and CDR2 YFSETQ. The CDR3 is made up of 17 amino acids. CDR3 DNA sequence: TGCGCCAGGGGCACAGGGTTTAGGAATACTGGCTCCTACGAGCAGTACTTC. It codes for CARGTGFRNTGSYEQYF.

The chain uses TRBV6-1 and TRBJ2-1, with 13 bases identical to TRBD2. CDR3 length: 18 amino acids. CDR1 is MNHNS and CDR2 is SASEGT in the germline V gene. The ends lost 2 bases at V and 5 bases at J; junction bases unmatched: 9. The chain's CDR3 is CASSEPLAGGPGNNEQFF. CDR3 in DNA: TGTGCCAGCAGTGAACCACTAGCGGGAGGGCCTGGGAACAATGAGCAGTTCTTC.

This chain uses TRBV15 with TRBJ2-7, with 10 bases fitting TRBD2. Germline V gene lookup returns CDR1 LNHNV and CDR2 YYDKDF (reference sequence). CDR3 length equals 17 residues. Trimming took 0 bases from V and 2 from J; bases not matched to a gene: 7. In DNA form, the CDR3 reads TGTGCCACCAGCAGAGAACCGGGACTAGCGCAACCCTACGAGCAGTACTTC. It encodes CATSREPGLAQPYEQYF.

The chain employs TRBV6-1 and TRBJ2-3, with D tentatively TRBD1 (5 bases). Germline V gene sequence: CDR1 MNHNS, CDR2 SASEGT. The ends were cut back, 1 base at V and 6 bases at J, with 11 bases in the middle. The length of the CDR3 is 14 residues. The CDR3, as DNA: TGTGCCAGCAGTGAAGACAGGACCACTGATACGCAGTATTTT. Protein: CASSEDRTTDTQYF.

The rearrangement uses TRBV5-1 and TRBJ1-1; weak D call: TRBD1 (5 bases). The germline V and J ends were trimmed by 7 bases and 1 base, with 20 bases remaining between them. The CDR3 extends over 16 amino acids. Germline CDR1 reads SGHRS; CDR2 reads YFSETQ. The CDR3 spells CASRPLGPGSNTEAFF. The CDR3, as DNA: TGCGCCAGCCGACCGTTGGGGCCGGGATCGAACACTGAAGCTTTCTTT.

This chain connects TRBV7-9 to TRBJ1-6, with D tentatively TRBD1 (5 bases). In germline, CDR1 is SEHNR, CDR2 FQNEAQ (reference sequence). V lost 1 base and J lost 8, with 9 bases in between. The CDR3 is 14 amino acids. The CDR3 sequence: CASSLDRSYSPLHF. Here the CDR3 DNA reads TGTGCCAGCAGCTTAGACAGGTCCTATTCACCCCTCCACTTT.

V gene TRBV29-1 combines with J gene TRBJ2-2, with 9 positions matching TRBD1. The germline gives CDR1 SQVTM, CDR2 ANQGSEA. This CDR3 contains 14 residues. J was trimmed by 7 bases and V by 5 bases; bases with no gene match: 8. Written as DNA, the CDR3 is TGCAGCGTTCTAGTACAGGGGGCAAGCGGGGAGCTGTTTTTT. Protein: CSVLVQGASGELFF.

The chain couples TRBV19 to TRBJ1-1, with D unresolved. The CDR3 spans 15 residues. CDR1 and CDR2 (germline): LNHDA, SQIVND (reference sequence). Trimming left V 3 bases short and J 1 base short, with 12 bases between. Written as DNA, the CDR3 is TGTGCCAGTAGTATGGCTAGGGTCGCGAACACTGAAGCTTTCTTT. Translated, it gives CASSMARVANTEAFF.

The chain joins TRBV6-1 to TRBJ1-3, with D uncertain. Germline CDR1 MNHNS, CDR2 SASEGT. Trimming stripped 2 bases from V and 8 bases from J, with 13 bases between. The CDR3 totals 14 residues. The CDR3 sequence is CASSEFQGLDTIYF. CDR3 nucleotides: TGTGCCAGCAGTGAATTCCAAGGCTTGGACACCATATATTTT.

This rearrangement joins TRBV28 to TRBJ2-7, with a possible D match to TRBD2 (6 bases). V was clipped by 6 bases and J by 0 bases, with 15 bases between them. The CDR3 runs 15 residues. Per the germline V gene, CDR1 is MDHEN and CDR2 is SYDVKM. The CDR3 protein is CASSSWSGGSYEQYF. The CDR3 nucleotides are TGTGCCAGCAGCTCGTGGTCCGGGGGCTCCTACGAGCAGTACTTC.

CDR3 protein: CASSQDCPGDRVYGYTF. As DNA, the CDR3 is TGTGCCAGCAGCCAAGATTGTCCGGGGGATCGTGTCTATGGCTACACCTTC. The rearrangement joins TRBV3-1 (or the pseudogene TRBV3-2) to TRBJ1-2; the D gene is possibly TRBD1 (5 bases). V was clipped by 0 bases and J by 4 bases, with 18 bases between them. Germline values: CDR1 LGHDT, CDR2 YNNKEL (reference sequence). The CDR3 loop spans 17 amino acids.

The chain employs TRBV30 and TRBJ2-7; D is unclear. The germline CDR1 and CDR2 sequences are GTSNPN and SVGIG (reference sequence). The CDR3 runs to 14 residues. V lost 4 bases and J lost 3, with 16 bases in between. CDR3 protein: CAWTWAAVHYEQYF. The CDR3 nucleotides are TGTGCCTGGACTTGGGCAGCAGTTCACTACGAGCAGTACTTC.

This rearrangement joins TRBV7-2 to TRBJ2-1; 7 bases agree with TRBD1. The trim removed 7 bases at V and 3 bases at J, leaving 3 bases unmatched. The CDR3 runs to 13 residues. Germline CDR1 is SGHTA and CDR2 is FQGNSA. The CDR3 sequence is CASIRDSYNEQFF. CDR3 nucleotides: TGTGCCAGCATCCGGGACAGCTACAATGAGCAGTTCTTC.

This clone came up a few times. V gene TRBV19 combines with J gene TRBJ1-5; D remains ambiguous. The V end was cut by 2 bases, the J end by 9 bases, with 8 bases between. Germline CDR1 is LNHDA and CDR2 is SQIVND (reference sequence). The length of the CDR3 is 12 residues. CDR3 protein: CASSILGVPQHF. The DNA of the CDR3 is TGTGCCAGTAGTATATTAGGTGTGCCCCAGCATTTT.